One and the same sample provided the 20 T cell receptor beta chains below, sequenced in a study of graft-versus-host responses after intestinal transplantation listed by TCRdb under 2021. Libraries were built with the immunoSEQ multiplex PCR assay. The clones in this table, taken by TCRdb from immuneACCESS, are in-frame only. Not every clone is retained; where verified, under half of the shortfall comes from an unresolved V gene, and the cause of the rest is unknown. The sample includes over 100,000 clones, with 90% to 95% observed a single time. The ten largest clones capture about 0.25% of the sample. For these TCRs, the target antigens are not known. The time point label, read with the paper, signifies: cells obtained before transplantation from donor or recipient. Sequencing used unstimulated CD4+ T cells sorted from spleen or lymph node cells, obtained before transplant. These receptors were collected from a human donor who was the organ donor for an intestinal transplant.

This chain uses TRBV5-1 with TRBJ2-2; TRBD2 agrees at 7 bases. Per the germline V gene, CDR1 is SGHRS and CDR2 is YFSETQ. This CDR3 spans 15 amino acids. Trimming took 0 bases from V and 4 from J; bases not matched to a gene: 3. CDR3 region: CASSLAASGTGELFF. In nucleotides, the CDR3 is TGCGCCAGCAGCTTGGCGGCTAGCGGCACCGGGGAGCTGTTTTTT.

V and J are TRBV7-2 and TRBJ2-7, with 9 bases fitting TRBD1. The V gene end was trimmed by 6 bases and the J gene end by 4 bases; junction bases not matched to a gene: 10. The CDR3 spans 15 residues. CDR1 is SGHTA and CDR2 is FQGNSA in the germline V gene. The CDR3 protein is CASRTRGTGRYEQYF. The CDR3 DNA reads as TGTGCCAGCAGGACTCGAGGGACAGGGAGGTACGAGCAGTACTTC.

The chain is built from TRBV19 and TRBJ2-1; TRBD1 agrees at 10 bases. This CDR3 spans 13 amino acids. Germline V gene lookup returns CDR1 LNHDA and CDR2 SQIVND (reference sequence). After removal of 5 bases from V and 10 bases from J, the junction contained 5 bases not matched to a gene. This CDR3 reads CASSPDRGREQFF. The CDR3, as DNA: TGTGCCAGTAGTCCCGACAGGGGGCGGGAGCAGTTCTTC. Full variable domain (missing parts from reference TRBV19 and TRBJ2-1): DGGITQSPKYLFRKEGQNVTLSCEQNLNHDAMYWYRQDPGQGLRLIYYSQIVNDFQKGDIAEGYSVSREKKESFPLTVTSAQKNPTAFYLCASSPDRGREQFFGPGTRLTVL.

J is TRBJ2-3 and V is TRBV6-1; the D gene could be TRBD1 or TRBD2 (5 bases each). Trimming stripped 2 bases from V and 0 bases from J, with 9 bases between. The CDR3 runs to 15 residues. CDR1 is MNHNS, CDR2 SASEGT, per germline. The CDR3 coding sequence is TGTGCCAGCAGTGAAAGGGACGCCAGCACAGATACGCAGTATTTT. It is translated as CASSERDASTDTQYF.

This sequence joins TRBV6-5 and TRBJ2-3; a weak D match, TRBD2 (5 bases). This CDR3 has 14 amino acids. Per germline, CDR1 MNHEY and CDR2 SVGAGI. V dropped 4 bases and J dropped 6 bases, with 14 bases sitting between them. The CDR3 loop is CASSSPGVGDTQYF. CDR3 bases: TGTGCCAGCAGTTCCCCCGGGGTCGGGGATACGCAGTATTTT.

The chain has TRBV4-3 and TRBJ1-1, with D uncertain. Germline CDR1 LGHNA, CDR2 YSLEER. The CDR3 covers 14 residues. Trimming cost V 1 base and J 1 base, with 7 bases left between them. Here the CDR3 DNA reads TGCGCCAGCAGCCAAGTAATCTCGAACACTGAAGCTTTCTTT. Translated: CASSQVISNTEAFF.

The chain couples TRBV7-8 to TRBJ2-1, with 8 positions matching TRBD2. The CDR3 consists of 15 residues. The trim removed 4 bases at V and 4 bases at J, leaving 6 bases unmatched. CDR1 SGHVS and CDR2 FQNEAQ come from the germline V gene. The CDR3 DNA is TGTGCCAGCAGCTCTGAAGCGGGGGTATACAATGAGCAGTTCTTC. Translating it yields CASSSEAGVYNEQFF.

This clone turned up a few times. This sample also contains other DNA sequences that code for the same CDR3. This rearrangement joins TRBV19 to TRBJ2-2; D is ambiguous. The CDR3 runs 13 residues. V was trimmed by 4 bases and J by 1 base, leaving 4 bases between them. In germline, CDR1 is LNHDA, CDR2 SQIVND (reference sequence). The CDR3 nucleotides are TGTGCCAGTAGTAGACAGAACACCGGGGAGCTGTTTTTT. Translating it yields CASSRQNTGELFF.

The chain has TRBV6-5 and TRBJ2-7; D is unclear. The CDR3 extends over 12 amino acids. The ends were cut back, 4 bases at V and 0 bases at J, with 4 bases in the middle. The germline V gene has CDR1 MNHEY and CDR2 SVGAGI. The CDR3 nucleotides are TGTGCCAGCAGTTTGGACTCCTACGAGCAGTACTTC. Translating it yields CASSLDSYEQYF.

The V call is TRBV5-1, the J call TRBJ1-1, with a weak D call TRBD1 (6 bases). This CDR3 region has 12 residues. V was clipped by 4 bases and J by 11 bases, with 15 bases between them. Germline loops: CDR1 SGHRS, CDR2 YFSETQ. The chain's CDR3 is CASSEEQGPAFF. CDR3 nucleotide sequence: TGCGCCAGCAGCGAGGAACAGGGACCGGCTTTCTTT.

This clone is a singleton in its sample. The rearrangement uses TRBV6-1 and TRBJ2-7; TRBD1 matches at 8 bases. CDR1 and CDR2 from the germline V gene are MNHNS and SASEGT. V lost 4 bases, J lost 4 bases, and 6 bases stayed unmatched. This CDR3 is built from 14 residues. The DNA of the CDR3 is TGTGCCAGCAGTGCGCCGGGACAGGTGTACGAGCAGTACTTC. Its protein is CASSAPGQVYEQYF.

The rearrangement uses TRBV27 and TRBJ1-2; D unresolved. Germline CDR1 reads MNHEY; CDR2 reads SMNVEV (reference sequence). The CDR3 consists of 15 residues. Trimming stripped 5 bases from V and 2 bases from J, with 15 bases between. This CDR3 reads CASSLWKGGNYGYTF. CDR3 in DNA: TGTGCCAGCAGTCTTTGGAAGGGTGGGAACTATGGCTACACCTTC.

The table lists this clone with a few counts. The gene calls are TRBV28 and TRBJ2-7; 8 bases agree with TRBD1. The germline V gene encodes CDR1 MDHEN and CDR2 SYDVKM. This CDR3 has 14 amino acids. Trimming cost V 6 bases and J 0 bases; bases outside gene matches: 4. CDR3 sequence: CASSFRGRSYEQYF. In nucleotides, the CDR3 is TGTGCCAGCAGCTTCAGGGGGCGCTCCTACGAGCAGTACTTC.

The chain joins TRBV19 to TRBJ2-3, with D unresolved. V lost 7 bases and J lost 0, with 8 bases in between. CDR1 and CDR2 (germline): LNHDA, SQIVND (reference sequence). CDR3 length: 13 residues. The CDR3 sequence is CASTPGSTDTQYF. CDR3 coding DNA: TGTGCCAGTACCCCCGGGAGCACAGATACGCAGTATTTT.

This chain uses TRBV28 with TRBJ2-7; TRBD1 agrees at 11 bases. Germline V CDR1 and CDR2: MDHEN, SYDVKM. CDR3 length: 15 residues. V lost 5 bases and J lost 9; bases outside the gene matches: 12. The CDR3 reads CASSGAGTGGAVQYF. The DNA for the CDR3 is TGTGCCAGCAGTGGGGCCGGGACAGGGGGTGCGGTGCAGTACTTC.

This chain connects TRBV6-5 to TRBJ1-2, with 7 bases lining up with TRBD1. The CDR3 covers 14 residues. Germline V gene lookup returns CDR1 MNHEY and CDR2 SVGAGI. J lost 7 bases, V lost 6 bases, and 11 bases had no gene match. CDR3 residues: CASRRETGWAGYTF. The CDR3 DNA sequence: TGTGCCAGCAGGAGAGAGACAGGGTGGGCTGGCTACACCTTC.

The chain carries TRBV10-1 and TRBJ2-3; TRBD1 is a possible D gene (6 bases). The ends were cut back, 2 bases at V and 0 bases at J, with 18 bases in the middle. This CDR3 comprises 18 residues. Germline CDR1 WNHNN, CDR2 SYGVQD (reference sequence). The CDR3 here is CASSEDRKGVPSTDTQYF. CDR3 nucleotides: TGCGCCAGCAGTGAGGACCGGAAGGGGGTGCCCAGCACAGATACGCAGTATTTT.

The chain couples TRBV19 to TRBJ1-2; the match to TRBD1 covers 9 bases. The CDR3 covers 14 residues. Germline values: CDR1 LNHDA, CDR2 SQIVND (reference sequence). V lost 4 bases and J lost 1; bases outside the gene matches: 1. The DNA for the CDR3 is TGTGCCAGTAGTAGGGGACAGGGTAACTATGGCTACACCTTC. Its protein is CASSRGQGNYGYTF.

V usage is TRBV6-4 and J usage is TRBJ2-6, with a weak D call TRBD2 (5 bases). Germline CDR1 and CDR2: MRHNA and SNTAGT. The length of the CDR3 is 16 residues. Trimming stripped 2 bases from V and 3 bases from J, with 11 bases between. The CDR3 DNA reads TGTGCCAGCAGTGACAGGGAGTTCTATGGGGCCAACGTCCTGACTTTC. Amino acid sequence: CASSDREFYGANVLTF.

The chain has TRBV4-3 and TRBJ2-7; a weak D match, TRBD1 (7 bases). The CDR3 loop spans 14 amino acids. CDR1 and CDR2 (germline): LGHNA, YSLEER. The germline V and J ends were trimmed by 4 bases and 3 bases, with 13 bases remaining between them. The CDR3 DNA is TGCGCCAGCAGCCGCGGACAGGACTACTACGAGCAGTACTTC. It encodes CASSRGQDYYEQYF.